This T cell receptor (beta chain) is drawn from a study of beta chain features in type 1 diabetes. In regard to this clone: Its antigen is unidentified.

Researchers reported sorting CD4+ naive, central memory, regulatory and stem cell-like memory cells via CD45RO/CCR7/CD25/CD127/CD95/CD27. Purities over 98% were achieved in all sorted populations. The CDR3 has 14 residues. Per germline, CDR1 SQVTM and CDR2 ANQGSEA. J lost 5 bases, V lost 0 bases, and 4 bases had no gene match. Expressed TCRB transcripts got sequenced, as all isolated RNA was reverse transcribed. Profiling relied on immunoSEQ multiplex PCR, and the TCRdb table lists in-frame clones only, not all of them. The table has 300,000 to 400,000 clones, over 7% seen once; the top ten hold about 1%. The study's findings and limits: PCR, the amplification step, might favor shorter templates, equally in patients and controls. TCRB CDR3 length was moderately but significantly reduced in all four CD4+ subsets of Type 1 diabetes patients. Fewer insertions but more deletions were seen at VDJ junctions in type 1 diabetes patients.

The gene calls are TRBV29-1 and TRBJ2-7, with TRBD2 identical over 10 bases. The sequencing input was central memory CD4+ T cells from blood. This clonotype originated in a young man with type 1 diabetes. CDR3 loop: CSVEEGTSGDEQYF. As DNA, the CDR3 is TGCAGCGTTGAAGAGGGAACTAGCGGGGACGAGCAGTACTTC.